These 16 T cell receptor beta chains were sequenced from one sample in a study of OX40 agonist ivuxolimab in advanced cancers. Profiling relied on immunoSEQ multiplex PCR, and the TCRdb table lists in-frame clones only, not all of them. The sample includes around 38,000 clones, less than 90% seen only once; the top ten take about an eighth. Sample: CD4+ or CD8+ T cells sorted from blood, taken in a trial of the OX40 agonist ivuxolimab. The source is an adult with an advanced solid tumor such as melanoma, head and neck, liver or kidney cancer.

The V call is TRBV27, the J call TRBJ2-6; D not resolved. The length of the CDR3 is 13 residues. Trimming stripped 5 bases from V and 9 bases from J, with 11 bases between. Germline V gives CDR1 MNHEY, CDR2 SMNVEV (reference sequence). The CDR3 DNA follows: TGTGCCAGCAGTCCAAGCATGATCAACGTCCTGACTTTC. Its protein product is CASSPSMINVLTF.

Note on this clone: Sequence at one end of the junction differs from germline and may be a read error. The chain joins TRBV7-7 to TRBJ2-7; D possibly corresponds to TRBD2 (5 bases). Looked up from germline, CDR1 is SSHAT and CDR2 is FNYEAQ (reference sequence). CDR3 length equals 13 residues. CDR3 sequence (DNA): TGTGCTAGCAGCCTAGCTCTAGGCTGGGAGCAGTACTTC. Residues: CASSLALGWEQYF.

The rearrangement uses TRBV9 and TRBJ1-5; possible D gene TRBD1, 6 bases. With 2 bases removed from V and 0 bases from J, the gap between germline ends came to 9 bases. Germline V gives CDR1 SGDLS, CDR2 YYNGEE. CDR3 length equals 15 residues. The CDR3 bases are TGTGCCAGCAGCGTGGGGGGGGCTAGCAATCAGCCCCAGCATTTT. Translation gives CASSVGGASNQPQHF.

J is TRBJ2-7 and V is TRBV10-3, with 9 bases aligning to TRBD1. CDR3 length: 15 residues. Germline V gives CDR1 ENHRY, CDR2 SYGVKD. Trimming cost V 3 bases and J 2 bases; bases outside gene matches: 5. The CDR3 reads CAISEGDRETYEQYF. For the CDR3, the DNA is TGTGCCATCAGTGAAGGGGACAGGGAGACCTACGAGCAGTACTTC.

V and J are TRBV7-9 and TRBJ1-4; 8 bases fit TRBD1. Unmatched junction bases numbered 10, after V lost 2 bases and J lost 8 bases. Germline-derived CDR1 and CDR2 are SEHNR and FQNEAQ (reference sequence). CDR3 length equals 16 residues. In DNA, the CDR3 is TGTGCCAGCAGCTTAACACGCCAGGGGGCGGAAGAAAAACTGTTTTTT. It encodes CASSLTRQGAEEKLFF.

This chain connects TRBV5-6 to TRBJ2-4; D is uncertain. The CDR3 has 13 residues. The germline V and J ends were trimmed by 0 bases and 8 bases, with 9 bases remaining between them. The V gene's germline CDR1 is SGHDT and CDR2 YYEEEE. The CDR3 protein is CASSLGASDIQYF. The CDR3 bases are TGTGCCAGCAGCTTGGGGGCGTCGGACATTCAGTACTTC.

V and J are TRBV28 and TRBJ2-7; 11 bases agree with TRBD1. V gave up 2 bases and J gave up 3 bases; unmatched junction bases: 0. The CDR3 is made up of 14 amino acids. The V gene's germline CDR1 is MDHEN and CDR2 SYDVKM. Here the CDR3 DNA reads TGTGCCAGCAGTTTAGGGACAGGGGGCTACGAGCAGTACTTC. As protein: CASSLGTGGYEQYF.

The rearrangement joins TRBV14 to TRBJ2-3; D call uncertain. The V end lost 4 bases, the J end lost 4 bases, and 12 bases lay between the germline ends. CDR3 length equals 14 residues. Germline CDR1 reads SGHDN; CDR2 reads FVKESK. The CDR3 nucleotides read TGTGCCAGCAGCCGCCGCGGCTCGGCAGATACGCAGTATTTT. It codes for CASSRRGSADTQYF. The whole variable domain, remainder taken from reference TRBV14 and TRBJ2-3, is EAGVTQFPSHSVIEKGQTVTLRCDPISGHDNLYWYRRVMGKEIKFLLHFVKESKQDESGMPNNRFLAERTGGTYSTLKVQPAELEDSGVYFCASSRRGSADTQYFGPGTRLTVL.

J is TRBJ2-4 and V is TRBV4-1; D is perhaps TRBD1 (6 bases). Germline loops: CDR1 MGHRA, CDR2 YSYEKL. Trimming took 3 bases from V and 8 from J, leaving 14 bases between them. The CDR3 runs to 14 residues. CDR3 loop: CASSQPTGRDIQYF. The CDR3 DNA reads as TGCGCCAGCAGCCAGCCGACAGGCAGGGACATTCAGTACTTC.

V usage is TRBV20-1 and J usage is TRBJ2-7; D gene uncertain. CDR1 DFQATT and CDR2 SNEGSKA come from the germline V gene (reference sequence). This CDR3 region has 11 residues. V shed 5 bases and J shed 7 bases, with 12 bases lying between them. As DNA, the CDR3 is TGCAGTGCTCCGAAGGTTCGGGAGCAGTACTTC. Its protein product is CSAPKVREQYF.

CDR3 protein: CASSLSLETGGGYTF. The CDR3 DNA sequence: TGTGCCAGTAGCCTCTCCCTGGAGACAGGGGGAGGCTACACCTTC. The rearrangement links TRBV19 to TRBJ1-2; 9 bases are shared with TRBD1. CDR3 length: 15 residues. In germline, CDR1 is LNHDA, CDR2 SQIVND (reference sequence). Unmatched junction bases numbered 13, after V lost 6 bases and J lost 8 bases.

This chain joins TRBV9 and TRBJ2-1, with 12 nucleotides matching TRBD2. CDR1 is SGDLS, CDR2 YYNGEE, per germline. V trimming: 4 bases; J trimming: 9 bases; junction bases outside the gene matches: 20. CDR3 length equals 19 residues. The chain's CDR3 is CASSSQGLAGGPRYPEQFF. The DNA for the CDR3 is TGTGCCAGCAGCTCACAGGGGCTAGCGGGGGGGCCGCGTTACCCTGAGCAGTTCTTC.

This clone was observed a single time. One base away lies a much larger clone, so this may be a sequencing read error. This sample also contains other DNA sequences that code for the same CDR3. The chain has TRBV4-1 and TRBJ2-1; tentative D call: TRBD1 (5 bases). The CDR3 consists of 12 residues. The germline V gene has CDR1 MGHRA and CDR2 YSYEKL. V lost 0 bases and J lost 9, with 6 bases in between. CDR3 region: CASSQDRGEQFF. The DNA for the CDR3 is TGCGCCAGCAGCCAAGATAGGGGTGAGCAGTTCTTC.

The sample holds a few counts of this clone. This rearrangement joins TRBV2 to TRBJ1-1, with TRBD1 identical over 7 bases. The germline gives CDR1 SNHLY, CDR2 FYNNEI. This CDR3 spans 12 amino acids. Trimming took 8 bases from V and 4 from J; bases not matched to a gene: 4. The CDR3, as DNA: TGTGCCAGCCCTCAGGGGGGCACTGAAGCTTTCTTT. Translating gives CASPQGGTEAFF.

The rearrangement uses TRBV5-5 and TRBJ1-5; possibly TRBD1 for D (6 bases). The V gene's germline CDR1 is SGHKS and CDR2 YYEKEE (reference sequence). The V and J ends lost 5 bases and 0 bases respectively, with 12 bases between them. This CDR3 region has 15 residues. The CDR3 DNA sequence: TGTGCCAGCAGGTGGGACACCTATAGCAATCAGCCCCAGCATTTT. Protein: CASRWDTYSNQPQHF.

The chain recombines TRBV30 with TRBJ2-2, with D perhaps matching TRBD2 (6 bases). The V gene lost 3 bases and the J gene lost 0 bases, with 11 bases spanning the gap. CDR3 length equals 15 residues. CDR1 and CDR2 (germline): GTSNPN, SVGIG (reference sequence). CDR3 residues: CAWRNGGTNTGELFF. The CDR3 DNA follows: TGTGCCTGGAGAAACGGCGGGACGAACACCGGGGAGCTGTTTTTT.